This T cell receptor beta chain was identified in a study of T cell changes during pregnancy in multiple sclerosis. Libraries were prepared by immunoSEQ multiplex PCR; TCRdb keeps only in-frame clonotypes and omits some of them. Of about 40,000 clones listed, roughly 88% are singletons. Germline loops: CDR1 MNHEY, CDR2 SMNVEV (reference sequence). Deletions cut 4 bases from V and 6 bases from J, with 15 bases between. This CDR3 has 14 amino acids. The sample was peripheral blood, taken in the first trimester of pregnancy. V gene TRBV27 combines with J gene TRBJ2-5, with a tentative D call TRBD2 (5 bases). This receptor was obtained from a female donor in good health, enrolled as a control in a pregnancy study. Here the CDR3 DNA reads TGTGCCAGCAGTTCCCGGACTGCCGGAAAGACCCAGTACTTC. Protein: CASSSRTAGKTQYF.